This record concerns one TCR beta chain sequence. Recruitment covered about two dozen US areas and drew participants whose ages spanned about 18 to 90 years. Membership in each cohort depended on participant-reported clinical history. Germline CDR1 MDHEN, CDR2 SYDVKM. This CDR3 has 16 residues. The ends lost 8 bases at V and 4 bases at J; junction bases unmatched: 14. Sequencing used immunoSEQ multiplex PCR; TCRdb keeps in-frame clones, though not all of them. The table includes roughly 300,000 clones, around 86% detected once. This sample is drawn from a study of blood T cell repertoires in COVID-19. Sample: PBMCs or T cells enriched from blood (not recorded which). The receptor was isolated from a woman aged 40 to 55 with acute COVID-19. The rearrangement joins TRBV28 to TRBJ2-5; 9 bases fit TRBD2. The CDR3 DNA follows: TGTGCCAGCTCCTTTCCGGCGGGAGGGAATGGAGAGACCCAGTACTTC. Translated, it gives CASSFPAGGNGETQYF.